The clone carrying this T cell receptor beta chain was observed a handful of times. Its target is not known. The assay was immunoSEQ multiplex PCR, and TCRdb's table has in-frame clones only and misses some. The sample consists of thousands of clones, 45% to 50% of them appearing once. These data belong to a study of coeliac disease. Findings of the study overall: Largely private TRB repertoires meant most sequences were sample-unique.

Each fraction contributed one 500,000-cell aliquot for sequencing. The CDR3 is 12 residues long. Germline CDR1 reads SSHAT; CDR2 reads FNYEAQ (reference sequence). Deletions cut 5 bases from V and 7 bases from J, with 9 bases between. The sequenced sample consisted of intraepithelial lymphocytes from the gut. The clonotype was recovered from a woman in her 70s with celiac disease. This chain joins TRBV7-7 and TRBJ2-1, with D perhaps matching TRBD1 (5 bases). The CDR3 loop is CASSRGGNEQFF. Here the CDR3 DNA reads TGTGCCAGCAGCAGGGGCGGTAATGAGCAGTTCTTC.